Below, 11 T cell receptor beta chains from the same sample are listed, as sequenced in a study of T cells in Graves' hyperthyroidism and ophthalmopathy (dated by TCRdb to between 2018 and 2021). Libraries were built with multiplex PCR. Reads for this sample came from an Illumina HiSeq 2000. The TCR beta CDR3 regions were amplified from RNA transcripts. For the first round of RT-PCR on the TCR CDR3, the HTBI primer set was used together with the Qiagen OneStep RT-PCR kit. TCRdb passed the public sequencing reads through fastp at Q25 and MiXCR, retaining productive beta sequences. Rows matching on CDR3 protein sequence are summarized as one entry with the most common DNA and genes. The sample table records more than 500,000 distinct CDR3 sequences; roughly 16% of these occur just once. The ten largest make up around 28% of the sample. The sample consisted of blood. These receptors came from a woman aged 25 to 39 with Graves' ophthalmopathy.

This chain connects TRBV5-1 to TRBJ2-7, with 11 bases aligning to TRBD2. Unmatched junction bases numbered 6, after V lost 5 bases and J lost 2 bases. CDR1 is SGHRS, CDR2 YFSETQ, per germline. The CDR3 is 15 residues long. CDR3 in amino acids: CASRTTSGGTYEQYF. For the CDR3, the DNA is TGCGCCAGCAGGACTACTAGCGGGGGCACCTACGAGCAGTACTTC.

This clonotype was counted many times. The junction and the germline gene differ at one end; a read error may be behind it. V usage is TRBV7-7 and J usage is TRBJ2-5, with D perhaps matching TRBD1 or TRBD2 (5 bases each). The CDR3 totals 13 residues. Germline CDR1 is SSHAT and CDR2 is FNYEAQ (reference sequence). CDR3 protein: CASSTREQETQYF. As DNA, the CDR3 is TGTGCTAGCAGTACCAGGGAGCAAGAGACCCAGTACTTC.

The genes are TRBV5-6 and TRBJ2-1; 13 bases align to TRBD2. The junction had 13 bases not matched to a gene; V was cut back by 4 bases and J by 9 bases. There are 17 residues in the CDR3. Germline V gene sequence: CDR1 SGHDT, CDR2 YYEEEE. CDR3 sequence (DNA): TGTGCCAGCAGCCAAATAGGACTAGCGGGAGTCTTGGTTGAGCAGTTCTTC. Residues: CASSQIGLAGVLVEQFF.

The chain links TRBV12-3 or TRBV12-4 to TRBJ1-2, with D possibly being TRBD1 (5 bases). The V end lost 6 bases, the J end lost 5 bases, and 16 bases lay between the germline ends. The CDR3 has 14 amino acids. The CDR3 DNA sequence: TGTGCCAGCAGGCCCCCCGGGGCATTTTATGGCTACACCTTC. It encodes CASRPPGAFYGYTF.

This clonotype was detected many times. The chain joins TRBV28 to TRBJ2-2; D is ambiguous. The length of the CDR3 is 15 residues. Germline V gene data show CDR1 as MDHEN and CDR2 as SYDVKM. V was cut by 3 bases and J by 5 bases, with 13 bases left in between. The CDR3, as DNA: TGTGCCAGCAGTTTTCTCTCAGAAACTACCGGGGAGCTGTTTTTT. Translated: CASSFLSETTGELFF.

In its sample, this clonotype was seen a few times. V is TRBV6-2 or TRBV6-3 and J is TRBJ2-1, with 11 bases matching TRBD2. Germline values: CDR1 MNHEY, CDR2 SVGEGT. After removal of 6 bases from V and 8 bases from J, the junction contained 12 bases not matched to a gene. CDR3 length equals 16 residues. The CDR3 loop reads CASRIPGLADHHEQFF. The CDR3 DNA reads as TGTGCCAGCAGAATACCGGGACTAGCGGACCACCATGAGCAGTTCTTC.

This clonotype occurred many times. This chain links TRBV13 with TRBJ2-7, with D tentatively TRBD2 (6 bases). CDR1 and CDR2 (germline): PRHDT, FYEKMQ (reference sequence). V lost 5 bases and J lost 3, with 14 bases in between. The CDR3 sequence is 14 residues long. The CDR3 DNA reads TGTGCCAGCAGCCCCGGGGTTAGCGGCTACGAGCAGTACTTC. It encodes CASSPGVSGYEQYF.

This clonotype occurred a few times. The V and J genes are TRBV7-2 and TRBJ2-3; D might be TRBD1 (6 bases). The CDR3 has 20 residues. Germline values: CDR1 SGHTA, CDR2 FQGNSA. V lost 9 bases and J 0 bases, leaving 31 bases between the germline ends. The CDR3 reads CASSAHRDTDRDLSTDTQYF. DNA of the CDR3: TGTGCCAGTAGTGCACACCGGGACACCGACCGCGATTTAAGCACAGATACGCAGTATTTT.

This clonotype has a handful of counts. The CDR3, as DNA: TGTGCCAGCAGTTTATGGTTTAAGAGGGGGCTCATGAACACTGAAGCTTTCTTT. Encoded protein: CASSLWFKRGLMNTEAFF. The chain couples TRBV27 to TRBJ1-1, with TRBD1 matching over 7 bases. After removal of 1 base from V and 0 bases from J, the junction contained 11 bases not matched to a gene. Looked up from germline, CDR1 is MNHEY and CDR2 is SMNVEV (reference sequence). This CDR3 comprises 18 residues.

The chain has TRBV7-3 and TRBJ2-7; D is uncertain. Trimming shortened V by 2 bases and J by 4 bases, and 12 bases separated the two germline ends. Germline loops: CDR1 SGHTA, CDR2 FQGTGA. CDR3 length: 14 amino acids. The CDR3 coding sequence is TGTGCCAGCAGCTTAGGGATAGGGATGTACGAGCAGTACTTC. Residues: CASSLGIGMYEQYF.

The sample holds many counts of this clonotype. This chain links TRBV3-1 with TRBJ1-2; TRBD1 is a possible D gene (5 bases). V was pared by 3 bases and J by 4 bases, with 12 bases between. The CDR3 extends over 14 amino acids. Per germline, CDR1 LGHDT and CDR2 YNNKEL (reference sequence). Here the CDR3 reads CASSHSSGAYGYTF. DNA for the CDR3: TGTGCCAGCAGCCATTCCTCCGGGGCCTATGGCTACACCTTC. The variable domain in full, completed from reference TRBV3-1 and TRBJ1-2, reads DTAVSQTPKYLVTQMGNDKSIKCEQNLGHDTMYWYKQDSKKFLKIMFSYNNKELIINETVPNRFSPKSPDKAHLNLHINSLELGDSAVYFCASSHSSGAYGYTFGSGTRLTVV.